One and the same sample provided the 10 T cell receptor beta chains below, sequenced in a study of blood T cell repertoires in COVID-19. Profiled with immunoSEQ multiplex PCR; TCRdb holds only in-frame clones, not every one. The table includes approximately 82,000 clones, approximately 75% detected once. The source material was peripheral blood. The origin of the receptors is a human donor in a cohort sampled during active COVID-19.

The chain has TRBV27 and TRBJ2-7; TRBD2 might be the D (6 bases). The CDR3 is 13 residues long. Germline V gives CDR1 MNHEY, CDR2 SMNVEV (reference sequence). Deletions cut 6 bases from V and 5 bases from J, with 14 bases between. CDR3 nucleotides: TGTGCCAGCAGGCCGGGACTCCACAACGAGCAGTACTTC. Its translation is CASRPGLHNEQYF.

This clone was picked up a small number of times. The chain employs TRBV24-1 and TRBJ1-2; the D gene is possibly TRBD1 (5 bases). The V gene's germline CDR1 is KGHDR and CDR2 SFDVKD. CDR3 size: 15 residues. Trimming cost V 3 bases and J 4 bases, with 14 bases left between them. The CDR3 here is CATSDASQGGYGYTF. As DNA, the CDR3 is TGTGCCACCAGTGATGCCTCCCAGGGTGGCTATGGCTACACCTTC.

The J gene is TRBJ2-7, the V gene TRBV6-6, with 9 bases matching TRBD1. Per germline, CDR1 MNHNY and CDR2 SVGAGI (reference sequence). V dropped 8 bases and J dropped 3; count of bases not matched to a gene: 8. This CDR3 has 14 residues. DNA for the CDR3: TGTGCCAGCTGTTGGGACAGGGTAAACTACGAGCAGTACTTC. Translation: CASCWDRVNYEQYF.

This clone was seen more than once but under ten times. The chain links TRBV15 to TRBJ1-4; no reliable D call. This CDR3 contains 14 residues. Germline-derived CDR1 and CDR2 are LNHNV and YYDKDF (reference sequence). Trimming shortened V by 6 bases and J by 0 bases, and 8 bases separated the two germline ends. DNA of the CDR3: TGTGCCACCAGGGAGGGTGCAACTAATGAAAAACTGTTTTTT. Residues: CATREGATNEKLFF. Based on the CDR3 plus reference TRBV15 and TRBJ1-4, the full variable domain is DAMVIQNPRYQVTQFGKPVTLSCSQTLNHNVMYWYQQKSSQAPKLLFHYYDKDFNNEADTPDNFQSRRPNTSFCFLDIRSPGLGDTAMYLCATREGATNEKLFFGSGTQLSVL.

The rearrangement joins TRBV6-5 to TRBJ1-6, with 9 bases lining up with TRBD1. CDR1 and CDR2 from the germline V gene are MNHEY and SVGAGI. V was clipped by 6 bases and J by 8 bases; unmatched bases: 5. The length of the CDR3 is 14 residues. CDR3 loop: CASSLGQGYSPLHF. In nucleotides, the CDR3 is TGTGCCAGCAGCCTCGGACAGGGGTATTCACCCCTCCACTTT.

The V and J genes are TRBV5-3 and TRBJ2-3; 9 bases are shared with TRBD2. TRBV5-3 is annotated as an ORF whose role is uncertain. V dropped 5 bases and J dropped 10; count of bases not matched to a gene: 17. The CDR3 consists of 16 residues. Here the CDR3 reads CARRKTGASGAPPQYF. Here the CDR3 DNA reads TGTGCCAGAAGGAAGACGGGGGCTAGCGGGGCTCCCCCGCAGTATTTT.

The chain is built from TRBV7-2 and TRBJ1-4; TRBD1 agrees at 9 bases. Looked up from germline, CDR1 is SGHTA and CDR2 is FQGNSA. The CDR3 covers 14 residues. V was pared by 5 bases and J by 8 bases, with 6 bases of the junction left unmatched. CDR3 in amino acids: CASSRQGVVEKLFF. The CDR3 coding sequence is TGTGCCAGCAGCAGACAGGGGGTTGTCGAAAAACTGTTTTTT.

The rearrangement joins TRBV7-9 to TRBJ2-7; maybe TRBD1 (5 bases). Germline CDR1 SEHNR, CDR2 FQNEAQ (reference sequence). Trimming removed 1 base at V and 0 bases at J, with 10 bases between. This CDR3 is 15 amino acids long. The chain's CDR3 is CASSLVQASSYEQYF. Written as DNA, the CDR3 is TGTGCCAGCAGCTTAGTACAGGCGAGCTCCTACGAGCAGTACTTC.

There are a few counts of this clone. The chain combines TRBV3-1 (or the pseudogene TRBV3-2) with TRBJ1-2; the match to TRBD1 covers 9 bases. This CDR3 comprises 14 residues. J lost 6 bases, V lost 1 base, and 3 bases had no gene match. From germline, CDR1 is LGHDT and CDR2 YNNKEL (reference sequence). CDR3 DNA sequence: TGTGCCAGCAGCCAAGTACAGGGGGCGGATGGCTACACCTTC. Encoded protein: CASSQVQGADGYTF.

This chain joins TRBV11-2 and TRBJ1-4, with D possibly TRBD1 on 6 matching bases. V lost 1 base to trimming and J lost 7 bases, with 13 bases between them. CDR3 length: 15 residues. Per germline, CDR1 SGHAT and CDR2 FQNNGV. The CDR3 DNA is TGTGCCAGCAGCTTAGGGTCAGGGGTGGGTGAAAAACTGTTTTTT. Translating it yields CASSLGSGVGEKLFF.